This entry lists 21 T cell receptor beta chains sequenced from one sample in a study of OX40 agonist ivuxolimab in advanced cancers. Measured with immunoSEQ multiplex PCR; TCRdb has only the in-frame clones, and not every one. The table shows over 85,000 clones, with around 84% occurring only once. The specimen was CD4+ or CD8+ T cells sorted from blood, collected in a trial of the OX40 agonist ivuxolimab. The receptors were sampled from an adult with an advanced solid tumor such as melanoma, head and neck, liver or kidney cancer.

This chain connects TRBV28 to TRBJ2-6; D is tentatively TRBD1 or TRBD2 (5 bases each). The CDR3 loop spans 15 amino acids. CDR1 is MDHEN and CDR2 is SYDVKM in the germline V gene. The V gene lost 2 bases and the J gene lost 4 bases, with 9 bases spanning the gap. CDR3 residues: CASSLEGSGANVLTF. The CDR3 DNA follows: TGTGCCAGCAGTTTAGAGGGGTCCGGGGCCAACGTCCTGACTTTC.

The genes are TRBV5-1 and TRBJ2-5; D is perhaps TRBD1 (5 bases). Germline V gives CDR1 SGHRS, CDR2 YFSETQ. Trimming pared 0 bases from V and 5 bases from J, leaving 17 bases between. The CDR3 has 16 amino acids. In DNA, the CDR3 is TGCGCCAGCAGCTTGGATCCGGTAGGGGCTAGGGAGACCCAGTACTTC. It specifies CASSLDPVGARETQYF.

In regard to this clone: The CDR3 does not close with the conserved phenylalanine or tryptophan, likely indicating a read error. CDR3 nucleotide sequence: TGTGCCAGCAGTTTTGGGGACAGAAAATCCTACGAGCAGTACCTC. Protein product: CASSFGDRKSYEQYL. The rearrangement links TRBV28 to TRBJ2-7, with TRBD1 identical over 7 bases. The germline V gene has CDR1 MDHEN and CDR2 SYDVKM. The J segment lost 1 base and the V segment lost 3 bases, leaving 6 bases of the junction unmatched. The CDR3 spans 15 residues.

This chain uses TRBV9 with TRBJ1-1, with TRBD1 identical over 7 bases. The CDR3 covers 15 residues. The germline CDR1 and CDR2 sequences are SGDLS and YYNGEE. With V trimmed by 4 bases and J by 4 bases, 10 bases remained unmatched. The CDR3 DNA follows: TGTGCCAGCAGCCCCCAGACAGGGTTGGGCACTGAAGCTTTCTTT. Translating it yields CASSPQTGLGTEAFF.

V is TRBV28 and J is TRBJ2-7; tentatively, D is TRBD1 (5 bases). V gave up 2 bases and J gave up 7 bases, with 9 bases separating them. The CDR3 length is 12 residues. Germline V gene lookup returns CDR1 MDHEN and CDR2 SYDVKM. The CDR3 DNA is TGTGCCAGCAGTTTACCAGGGTATGAGCAGTACTTC. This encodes CASSLPGYEQYF.

Here the CDR3 reads CASSQDSGASSGNTIYF. The CDR3, as DNA: TGCGCCAGCAGCCAGGACTCGGGGGCGAGCTCTGGAAACACCATATATTTT. This rearrangement joins TRBV4-3 to TRBJ1-3, with D maybe TRBD1 (6 bases). CDR1 is LGHNA and CDR2 is YSLEER in the germline V gene. V was trimmed by 3 bases and J by 0 bases, leaving 15 bases between them. The CDR3 extends over 17 amino acids.

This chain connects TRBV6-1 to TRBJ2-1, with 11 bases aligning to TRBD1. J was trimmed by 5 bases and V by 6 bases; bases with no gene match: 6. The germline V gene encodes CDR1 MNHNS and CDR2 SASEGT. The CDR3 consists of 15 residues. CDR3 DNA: TGTGCCAGCAGGGACAGGGGGCGCGGGAACAATGAGCAGTTCTTC. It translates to CASRDRGRGNNEQFF.

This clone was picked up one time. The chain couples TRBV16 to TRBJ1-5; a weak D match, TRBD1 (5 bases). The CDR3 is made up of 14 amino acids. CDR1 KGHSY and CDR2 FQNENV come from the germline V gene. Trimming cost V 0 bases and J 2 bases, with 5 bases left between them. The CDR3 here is CASSQSGGNQPQHF. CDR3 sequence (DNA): TGTGCCAGCAGCCAATCAGGGGGCAATCAGCCCCAGCATTTT.

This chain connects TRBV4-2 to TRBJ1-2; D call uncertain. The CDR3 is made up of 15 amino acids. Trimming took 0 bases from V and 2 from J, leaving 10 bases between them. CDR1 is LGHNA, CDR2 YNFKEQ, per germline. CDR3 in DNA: TGTGCCAGCAGCCAAGAAGCGGTAGACAACTATGGCTACACCTTC. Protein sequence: CASSQEAVDNYGYTF.

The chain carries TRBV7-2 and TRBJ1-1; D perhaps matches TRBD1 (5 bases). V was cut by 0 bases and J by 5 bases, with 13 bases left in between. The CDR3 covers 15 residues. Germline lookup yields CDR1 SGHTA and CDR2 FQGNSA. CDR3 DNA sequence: TGTGCCAGCAGCTTAGCCGATGGGACCGGAACTGAAGCTTTCTTT. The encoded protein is CASSLADGTGTEAFF.

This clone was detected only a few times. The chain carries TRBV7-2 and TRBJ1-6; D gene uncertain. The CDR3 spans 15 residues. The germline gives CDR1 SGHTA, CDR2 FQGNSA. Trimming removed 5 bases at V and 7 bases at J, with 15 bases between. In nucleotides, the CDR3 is TGTGCCAGCAGCCCGACGGGCGGGGAGAATTCACCCCTCCACTTT. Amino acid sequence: CASSPTGGENSPLHF.

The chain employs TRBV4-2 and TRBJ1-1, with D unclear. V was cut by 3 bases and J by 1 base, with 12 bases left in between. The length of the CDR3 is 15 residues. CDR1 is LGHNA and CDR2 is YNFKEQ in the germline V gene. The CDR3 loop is CASSQGLSQNTEAFF. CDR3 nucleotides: TGTGCCAGCAGCCAGGGCCTATCCCAGAACACTGAAGCTTTCTTT.

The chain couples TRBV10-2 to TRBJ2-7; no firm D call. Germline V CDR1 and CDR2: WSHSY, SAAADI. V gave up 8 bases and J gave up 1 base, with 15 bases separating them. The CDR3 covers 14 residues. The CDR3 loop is CASSRDKGSYEQYF. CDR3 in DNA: TGCGCCAGCTCGCGTGACAAGGGTTCCTACGAGCAGTACTTC.

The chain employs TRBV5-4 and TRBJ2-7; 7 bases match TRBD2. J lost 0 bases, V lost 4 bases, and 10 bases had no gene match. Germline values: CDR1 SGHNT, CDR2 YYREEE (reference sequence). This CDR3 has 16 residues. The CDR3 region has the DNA TGTGCCAGCAGCCTCCCGAGCGGGGCCAGCTCCTACGAGCAGTACTTC. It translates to CASSLPSGASSYEQYF.

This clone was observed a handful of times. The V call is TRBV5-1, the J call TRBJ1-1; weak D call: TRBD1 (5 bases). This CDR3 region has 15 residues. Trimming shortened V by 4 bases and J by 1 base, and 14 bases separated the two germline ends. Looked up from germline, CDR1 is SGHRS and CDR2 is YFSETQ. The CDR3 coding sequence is TGCGCCAGCAGCCCGGTCGGGGGGTCGAACACTGAAGCTTTCTTT. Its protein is CASSPVGGSNTEAFF.

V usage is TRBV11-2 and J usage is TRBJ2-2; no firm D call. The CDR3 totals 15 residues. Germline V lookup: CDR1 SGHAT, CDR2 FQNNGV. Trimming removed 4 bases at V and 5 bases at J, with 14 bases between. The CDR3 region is CASSWGGDETGELFF. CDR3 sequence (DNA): TGTGCCAGCAGCTGGGGTGGGGATGAAACCGGGGAGCTGTTTTTT.

CDR3 protein: CASSVGFAQAHPRTTNEKLFF. The CDR3 bases are TGTGCCAGCAGCGTTGGTTTCGCTCAGGCACACCCCAGGACAACTAATGAAAAACTGTTTTTT. The rearrangement joins TRBV9 to TRBJ1-4, with D hard to call. CDR1 is SGDLS, CDR2 YYNGEE, per germline. V lost 2 bases and J 0 bases, leaving 26 bases between the germline ends. The CDR3 length is 21 residues.

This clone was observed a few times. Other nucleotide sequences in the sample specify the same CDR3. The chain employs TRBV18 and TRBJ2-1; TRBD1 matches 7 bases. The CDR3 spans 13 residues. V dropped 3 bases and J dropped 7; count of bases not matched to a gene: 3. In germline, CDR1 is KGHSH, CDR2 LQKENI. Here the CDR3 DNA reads TGTGCCAGCTCACCTGGGACAGATAATGAGCAGTTCTTC. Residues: CASSPGTDNEQFF.

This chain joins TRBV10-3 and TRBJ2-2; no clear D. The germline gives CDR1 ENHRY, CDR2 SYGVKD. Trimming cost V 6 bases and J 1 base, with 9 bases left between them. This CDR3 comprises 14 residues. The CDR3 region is CAISVERNTGELFF. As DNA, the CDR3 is TGTGCCATCAGCGTGGAAAGGAACACCGGGGAGCTGTTTTTT.

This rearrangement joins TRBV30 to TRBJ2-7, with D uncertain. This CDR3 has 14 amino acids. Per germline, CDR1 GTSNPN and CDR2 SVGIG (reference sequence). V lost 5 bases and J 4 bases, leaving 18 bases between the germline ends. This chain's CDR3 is CAWGSRVLMYEQYF. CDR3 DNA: TGTGCCTGGGGGTCCCGGGTGCTGATGTACGAGCAGTACTTC.

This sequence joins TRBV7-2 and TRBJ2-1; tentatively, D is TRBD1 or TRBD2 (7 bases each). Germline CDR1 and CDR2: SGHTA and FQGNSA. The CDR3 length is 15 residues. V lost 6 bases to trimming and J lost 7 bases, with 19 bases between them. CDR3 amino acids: CASRPRGGARNEQFF. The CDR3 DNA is TGTGCCAGCAGGCCCAGGGGGGGGGCCCGTAATGAGCAGTTCTTC.